This TCR beta chain derives from a study of blood T cells in healthy people across ages. Together with a sample-barcoded 5' primer, a J-beta primer mix was included in a second PCR lasting about 6 to 11 cycles. TCRdb reanalysed the 5' RACE reads using MiXCR and keeps one entry per CDR3 protein. In the table there are some 890,000 distinct CDR3 sequences, approximately 32% of which are singletons. CDR1 DFQATT and CDR2 SNEGSKA come from the germline V gene (reference sequence). The ends were cut back, 0 bases at V and 2 bases at J, with 14 bases in the middle. CDR3 length equals 16 residues. In addition, the sample was reused for a study of T cells of mothers and their children.

The material sequenced was blood. The chain couples TRBV20-1 to TRBJ1-5; D not resolved. This clonotype was obtained from a woman aged 40 to 50 in good health. The CDR3 DNA follows: TGCAGTGCTAGAGAGGCTCGTAGGTCGGGCAATCAGCCCCAGCATTTT. The encoded protein is CSAREARRSGNQPQHF.